The rows below give T cell receptor beta chains drawn from one sample of a study of cytomegalovirus exposure and HLA in healthy donors. Libraries were prepared by immunoSEQ multiplex PCR; TCRdb keeps only in-frame clonotypes and omits some of them. The sample includes about 130,000 clones, 83% of them seen just once. The specimen sequenced was PBMCs. These receptor sequences come from a woman aged 40 to 50 in good health and CMV-seropositive. The conserved cysteine and the conserved F or W are not part of the CDR3 here. Not all rows give a size; the values are once, few, many and, for expanded clones, a class.

J gene: TRBJ2-7
clone size: once
V gene: TRBV10-3
CDR3 protein: AIRRDRASYEQY

J gene: TRBJ2-2
clone size: -
V gene: TRBV27
CDR3 protein: ASSLGLVNTGELF

J gene: TRBJ1-5
clone size: -
V gene: TRBV28
CDR3 protein: ASSTGTVSNQPQH

J gene: TRBJ1-2
clone size: -
V gene: TRBV25-1
CDR3 protein: ASGRGGNYGYT

J gene: TRBJ1-5
clone size: -
V gene: TRBV5-1
CDR3 protein: ASSLTRGPGQPQH

J gene: TRBJ2-1
clone size: few
V gene: TRBV6-4
CDR3 protein: ASSPGIYNEQF

J gene: TRBJ2-3
clone size: -
V gene: TRBV5-8
CDR3 protein: ASSPVGAVLGDTQY

J gene: TRBJ1-2
clone size: -
V gene: TRBV29-1
CDR3 protein: SVEAQRCGYT

J gene: TRBJ1-1
clone size: -
V gene: TRBV2
CDR3 protein: ASTDRGRSGNTEAF

J gene: TRBJ1-1
clone size: once
V gene: TRBV30
CDR3 protein: AWSFEGMNTEAF

J gene: TRBJ2-1
clone size: once
V gene: TRBV6-1
CDR3 protein: ASSEPRQGTSGVRGPEQF

J gene: -
clone size: -
V gene: TRBV5-4
CDR3 protein: ASSGTSGSLHEQY

J gene: TRBJ1-2
clone size: -
V gene: TRBV2
CDR3 protein: ASGTDTYGYT

J gene: TRBJ2-1
clone size: few
V gene: TRBV9
CDR3 protein: ASSVEPRGEQF

J gene: TRBJ1-2
clone size: -
V gene: TRBV19
CDR3 protein: ASRDRGAYGYT

J gene: TRBJ2-1
clone size: -
V gene: TRBV10-3
CDR3 protein: AISGGEGQF

J gene: TRBJ2-5
clone size: -
V gene: TRBV28
CDR3 protein: ASTQVGARQTQY

J gene: TRBJ2-3
clone size: -
V gene: TRBV7-7
CDR3 protein: ASSLGFSGGRNTDTQY

J gene: TRBJ2-1
clone size: -
V gene: TRBV6-6
CDR3 protein: ASSYPLVSYNEQF

J gene: TRBJ2-1
clone size: -
V gene: TRBV10-3
CDR3 protein: AISESSGSSYNEQF

J gene: TRBJ2-3
clone size: -
V gene: TRBV7-9
CDR3 protein: ASSKGLAGVLDTQY

J gene: TRBJ2-1
clone size: -
V gene: TRBV11-2
CDR3 protein: ASSLPSGTYNEQF

J gene: TRBJ1-5
clone size: once
V gene: TRBV27
CDR3 protein: ASGIQGSGNQPQH

J gene: TRBJ2-1
clone size: -
V gene: TRBV9
CDR3 protein: ASSVGLSNEQF

J gene: TRBJ1-1
clone size: -
V gene: TRBV27
CDR3 protein: ASRYHREREAF

J gene: TRBJ2-5
clone size: -
V gene: TRBV5-1
CDR3 protein: ASSLSASGLLTQY